The 10 T cell receptor beta chains listed next were all sequenced from one sample in a study of blood T cell repertoires in COVID-19 (dated by TCRdb to 2020 to 2022). Preparation of the library involved the immunoSEQ multiplex PCR assay. The source is immuneACCESS, and TCRdb retained only in-frame sequences with V and J called. Part of the clones is not carried over; for the studies checked, unresolved V genes explain less than half of this, and the remainder is unexplained. The sample has 220,000 or so clones on record, about 86% of them singletons. More than 8.5% of the sample lies in the top ten. Sample: peripheral blood. The receptors shown here come from a woman between 45 and 60 years old with COVID-19, enrolled during active disease.

The J gene is TRBJ2-7, the V gene TRBV5-8; 8 bases match TRBD1. CDR1 is SGHTS and CDR2 is YDEGEE in the germline V gene. The CDR3 consists of 17 residues. V lost 4 bases to trimming and J lost 5 bases; unmatched junction nucleotides: 17. CDR3 coding DNA: TGTGCCAGCAGCCGTGGGGGACAGGCACTAGAAGGCCACGAGCAGTACGTC. Translation gives CASSRGGQALEGHEQYV.

The chain carries TRBV10-3 and TRBJ1-2; tentative D call: TRBD1 (5 bases). V lost 7 bases to trimming and J lost 4 bases, with 25 bases between them. The V gene's germline CDR1 is ENHRY and CDR2 SYGVKD. This CDR3 has 17 residues. The CDR3 here is CAITPDPRRDGVYGYTF. The DNA for the CDR3 is TGTGCCATCACCCCGGACCCTCGCAGGGATGGGGTCTATGGCTACACCTTC.

This chain uses TRBV15 with TRBJ2-1, with TRBD2 identical over 8 bases. Germline V lookup: CDR1 LNHNV, CDR2 YYDKDF (reference sequence). The length of the CDR3 is 16 residues. Unmatched junction bases numbered 7, after V lost 5 bases and J lost 1 base. The CDR3 spells CATSRTSGLSYNEQFF. In DNA, the CDR3 is TGTGCCACCAGCCGAACTAGCGGCTTATCCTACAATGAGCAGTTCTTC.

This sequence joins TRBV7-2 and TRBJ1-2; TRBD1 matches 7 bases. CDR3 length equals 14 residues. After removal of 5 bases from V and 2 bases from J, the junction contained 5 bases not matched to a gene. Germline assignment: CDR1 SGHTA and CDR2 FQGNSA. Written as DNA, the CDR3 is TGTGCCAGCAGCCCAGGGGGACGGAACTATGGCTACACCTTC. Protein product: CASSPGGRNYGYTF.

Of note for this clone: Other nucleotide sequences in the sample specify the same CDR3. The chain employs TRBV5-4 and TRBJ2-1; possibly TRBD1 for D (6 bases). The CDR3 runs 15 residues. V lost 0 bases and J lost 0, with 7 bases in between. The V gene's germline CDR1 is SGHNT and CDR2 YYREEE (reference sequence). The CDR3 DNA reads TGTGCCAGCAGCTTGGGAGGGGGCTCCTACAATGAGCAGTTCTTC. This encodes CASSLGGGSYNEQFF. Supplemented by reference TRBV5-4 and TRBJ2-1, the full variable domain reads ETGVTQSPTHLIKTRGQQVTLRCSSQSGHNTVSWYQQALGQGPQFIFQYYREEENGRGNFPPRFSGLQFPNYSSELNVNALELDDSALYLCASSLGGGSYNEQFFGPGTRLTVL.

This sequence joins TRBV2 and TRBJ2-7; TRBD1 might be the D (6 bases). Germline V gene data show CDR1 as SNHLY and CDR2 as FYNNEI. The CDR3 sequence is 14 residues long. V was cut by 3 bases and J by 2 bases, with 11 bases left in between. The CDR3 spells CASSDIGTPYEQYV. Written as DNA, the CDR3 is TGTGCCAGCAGTGATATTGGGACACCCTACGAGCAGTACGTC.

The gene calls are TRBV5-6 and TRBJ1-2; TRBD1 matches 10 bases. Germline values: CDR1 SGHDT, CDR2 YYEEEE. J was trimmed by 3 bases and V by 2 bases; bases with no gene match: 10. This CDR3 spans 17 amino acids. The CDR3 loop is CASSLTAGTGAYYGYTF. In DNA, the CDR3 is TGTGCCAGCAGCTTAACCGCCGGGACAGGGGCCTACTATGGCTACACCTTC.

This rearrangement joins TRBV19 to TRBJ1-6; D is uncertain. Per the germline V gene, CDR1 is LNHDA and CDR2 is SQIVND (reference sequence). CDR3 length equals 15 residues. The V end lost 5 bases, the J end lost 5 bases, and 13 bases lay between the germline ends. The CDR3 loop reads CASSLGLQNNSPLHF. In DNA form, the CDR3 reads TGTGCCAGTAGTCTCGGACTCCAAAATAATTCACCCCTCCACTTT.

The chain employs TRBV13 and TRBJ2-3; TRBD2 matches 13 bases. The V gene end was trimmed by 4 bases and the J gene end by 3 bases; junction bases not matched to a gene: 4. Per the germline V gene, CDR1 is PRHDT and CDR2 is FYEKMQ (reference sequence). This CDR3 is built from 16 residues. The DNA of the CDR3 is TGTGCCAGCAGCTGGGGACTAGCGGGGTCTACAGATACGCAGTATTTT. Residues: CASSWGLAGSTDTQYF.

The V call is TRBV6-5, the J call TRBJ2-3; 7 positions agree with TRBD1. Germline lookup yields CDR1 MNHEY and CDR2 SVGAGI. With V trimmed by 10 bases and J by 6 bases, 10 bases remained unmatched. This CDR3 is built from 13 residues. CDR3 region: CATAGTVADTQYF. In nucleotides, the CDR3 is TGTGCCACCGCAGGGACAGTCGCCGATACGCAGTATTTT.